This TCR beta chain was sequenced during a study of CD8+CD57+ T cells in acquired aplastic anemia. Study-level background: Sorted CD4+ plus CD8+ cells gave DNA averaging approximately 3.2 ug. CD4+ reads averaged around 10 million in healthy donors.

As for this clonotype: Its antigen is unidentified.

Whole-study results and caveats: For CD8+ Simpson's diversity, patients and controls showed no significant difference. The same twenty-nine CD8+ CDR3 sequences occurred in patients and in controls.

CDR3 and TCR beta VDJ profiling relied on genomic DNA as the template. TCRdb fed the reads into MiXCR, producing one record per CDR3 protein. In the table there are about 81,000 distinct CDR3 sequences, under 50% of which are singletons. Germline CDR1 and CDR2: SGHVS and FQNEAQ. The CDR3 is 13 residues long. Trimming shortened V by 5 bases and J by 2 bases, and 9 bases separated the two germline ends. The V call is TRBV7-8, the J call TRBJ2-5, with a tentative D call TRBD1 (6 bases). The sequence came from a human donor in good health, serving as a control. Sequencing was performed on sorted CD4+, CD8+, or CD8+CD57+ T cells (not recorded which) from PBMCs. This CDR3 reads CASSPDRQETQYF. CDR3 DNA: TGTGCCAGCAGCCCCGACAGGCAAGAGACCCAGTACTTC.